The 30 T cell receptor beta chains reported below all come from one sample, sequenced in a study of blood T cell repertoires in COVID-19. Clones were sequenced by immunoSEQ multiplex PCR, and TCRdb holds only the in-frame ones, with some missing. This table has about 99,000 clones, 80% to 85% appearing once. Sequencing input: peripheral blood. The receptor source for this set is a man between 65 and 80 years old with active or convalescent COVID-19.

The chain is built from TRBV7-3 and TRBJ1-1, with TRBD1 as a possible D gene (5 bases). The CDR3 contains 13 residues. Trimming stripped 5 bases from V and 7 bases from J, with 14 bases between. Germline V CDR1 and CDR2: SGHTA, FQGTGA. The CDR3 DNA reads as TGTGCCAGCAGCCCCGGGGGGGGGAGTGAAGCTTTCTTT. Amino acid sequence: CASSPGGGSEAFF.

V gene TRBV20-1 combines with J gene TRBJ2-7; D could derive from TRBD1 or TRBD2 (7 bases each). This CDR3 has 15 residues. Germline V CDR1 and CDR2: DFQATT, SNEGSKA (reference sequence). With 3 bases removed from V and 2 bases from J, the gap between germline ends came to 17 bases. The CDR3 region is CSASGQAGVAYEQYF. CDR3 nucleotide sequence: TGCAGTGCTAGTGGACAGGCGGGGGTGGCCTACGAGCAGTACTTC.

This clone was counted between two and nine times. The genes are TRBV19 and TRBJ1-5; TRBD1 matches at 7 bases. Germline-derived CDR1 and CDR2 are LNHDA and SQIVND (reference sequence). The CDR3 runs to 16 residues. The J segment lost 1 base and the V segment lost 5 bases, leaving 8 bases of the junction unmatched. The DNA of the CDR3 is TGTGCCAGTAGTCCCGACGAGACAGGGAGCAATCAGCCCCAGCATTTT. It specifies CASSPDETGSNQPQHF.

V and J are TRBV29-1 and TRBJ2-3; D might be TRBD2 (6 bases). Germline assignment: CDR1 SQVTM and CDR2 ANQGSEA. The length of the CDR3 is 14 residues. V was shortened by 6 bases and J by 0 bases, with 13 bases between the two germline ends. For the CDR3, the DNA is TGCAGCGTCAGGGACTTCACTAGCACAGATACGCAGTATTTT. This sequence encodes CSVRDFTSTDTQYF.

The CDR3 DNA sequence: TGTGCCAGCAAGTTATCTCTGGGCCCAGATACGCAGTATTTT. Encoded protein: CASKLSLGPDTQYF. The chain combines TRBV7-8 with TRBJ2-3, with D unclear. Germline V lookup: CDR1 SGHVS, CDR2 FQNEAQ. This CDR3 region has 14 residues. V dropped 7 bases and J dropped 4 bases, with 15 bases sitting between them.

This clone was recorded a few times. The V call is TRBV9, the J call TRBJ1-1, with D tentatively TRBD1 (6 bases). Germline V gives CDR1 SGDLS, CDR2 YYNGEE. CDR3 length: 15 residues. V lost 2 bases to trimming and J lost 0 bases, with 11 bases between them. The CDR3 protein is CASSVQTGLNTEAFF. CDR3 nucleotide sequence: TGTGCCAGCAGCGTTCAGACAGGTTTGAACACTGAAGCTTTCTTT.

J is TRBJ1-2 and V is TRBV29-1, with TRBD1 identical over 7 bases. This CDR3 has 13 residues. The V segment lost 2 bases and the J segment 8 bases; nucleotides outside the gene matches: 8. Germline CDR1 is SQVTM and CDR2 is ANQGSEA. CDR3 coding DNA: TGCAGCGTTGAACAGACAGGGAAGTTGGGCTACACCTTC. The encoded protein is CSVEQTGKLGYTF.

This chain links TRBV2 with TRBJ2-2; D is ambiguous. The CDR3 length is 11 residues. CDR1 is SNHLY and CDR2 is FYNNEI in the germline V gene. V lost 6 bases and J lost 6, with 5 bases in between. The CDR3 sequence: CASSSAGELFF. The DNA of the CDR3 is TGTGCCAGCAGCTCTGCCGGGGAGCTGTTTTTT.

This chain joins TRBV2 and TRBJ2-7; unclear D gene. The CDR3 runs to 15 residues. With 7 bases removed from V and 0 bases from J, the gap between germline ends came to 16 bases. Germline lookup yields CDR1 SNHLY and CDR2 FYNNEI. CDR3: CASTEDKLSSYEQYF. CDR3 DNA sequence: TGTGCCAGCACAGAAGACAAGCTAAGCTCCTACGAGCAGTACTTC. The variable domain in full, with the rest retrieved from reference TRBV2 and TRBJ2-7, is EPEVTQTPSHQVTQMGQEVILRCVPISNHLYFYWYRQILGQKVEFLVSFYNNEISEKSEIFDDQFSVERPDGSNFTLKIRSTKLEDSAMYFCASTEDKLSSYEQYFGPGTRLTVT.

The chain has TRBV7-2 and TRBJ1-1; 10 bases align to TRBD1. J gave up 5 bases and V 3 bases, and 9 bases lay outside the gene matches. Germline-derived CDR1 and CDR2 are SGHTA and FQGNSA. The CDR3 totals 16 residues. CDR3 DNA: TGTGCCAGCAGCTTGGGACAGGGGCCCTTTGGGACTGAAGCTTTCTTT. Residues: CASSLGQGPFGTEAFF.

V gene TRBV19 combines with J gene TRBJ1-1, with 10 positions matching TRBD1. Germline loops: CDR1 LNHDA, CDR2 SQIVND (reference sequence). J lost 1 base, V lost 3 bases, and 8 bases had no gene match. The CDR3 runs to 17 residues. Here the CDR3 reads CASSIRDRGRENTEAFF. The CDR3 DNA reads TGTGCCAGTAGTATCCGGGACAGGGGTCGGGAGAACACTGAAGCTTTCTTT.

This clone has more than one count but fewer than ten. This chain joins TRBV27 and TRBJ1-6; D is undetermined. Trimming stripped 5 bases from V and 0 bases from J, with 17 bases between. The CDR3 has 18 amino acids. Germline V lookup: CDR1 MNHEY, CDR2 SMNVEV (reference sequence). The CDR3 here is CASSPFGEANSYNSPLHF. The CDR3 DNA reads TGTGCCAGCAGTCCCTTTGGGGAGGCCAACTCCTATAATTCACCCCTCCACTTT.

The rearrangement joins TRBV5-5 to TRBJ2-7, with 8 bases aligning to TRBD1. After removal of 4 bases from V and 9 bases from J, the junction contained 15 bases not matched to a gene. Germline values: CDR1 SGHKS, CDR2 YYEKEE (reference sequence). CDR3 length: 15 amino acids. The CDR3 nucleotides are TGTGCCAGCAGCCCCCGGACAGGGATAATGGTCGGGCAGTACTTC. As protein: CASSPRTGIMVGQYF. The entire variable domain, with the rest obtained from reference TRBV5-5 and TRBJ2-7, is as follows: DAGVTQSPTHLIKTRGQQVTLRCSPISGHKSVSWYQQVLGQGPQFIFQYYEKEERGRGNFPDRFSARQFPNYSSELNVNALLLGDSALYLCASSPRTGIMVGQYFGPGTRLTVT.

This CDR3 is CASLRARNEKLFF. In DNA, the CDR3 is TGTGCCAGCCTCAGGGCCCGTAATGAAAAACTGTTTTTT. V usage is TRBV28 and J usage is TRBJ1-4, with D possibly being TRBD1 (5 bases). Per germline, CDR1 MDHEN and CDR2 SYDVKM. V was cut by 8 bases and J by 4 bases, with 11 bases left in between. This CDR3 comprises 13 residues.

The V call is TRBV19, the J call TRBJ1-1; 7 nucleotides match TRBD1. Trimming took 5 bases from V and 1 from J; bases not matched to a gene: 13. This CDR3 spans 17 amino acids. Per the germline V gene, CDR1 is LNHDA and CDR2 is SQIVND (reference sequence). CDR3 protein: CASSGRTGDLGNTEAFF. CDR3 nucleotides: TGTGCCAGTAGTGGCCGGACAGGTGACCTAGGGAACACTGAAGCTTTCTTT.

The chain couples TRBV6-5 to TRBJ2-7, with 8 nucleotides matching TRBD1. The germline CDR1 and CDR2 sequences are MNHEY and SVGAGI. This CDR3 has 14 residues. V lost 6 bases to trimming and J lost 2 bases; unmatched junction nucleotides: 6. CDR3: CASRMGQVTYEQYF. The CDR3 coding sequence is TGTGCCAGCAGGATGGGACAGGTCACCTACGAGCAGTACTTC.

This clone was found a few times. The V call is TRBV19, the J call TRBJ1-1; 8 nucleotides agree with TRBD1. CDR3 size: 15 residues. The germline V gene encodes CDR1 LNHDA and CDR2 SQIVND (reference sequence). J gave up 5 bases and V 6 bases, and 11 bases lay outside the gene matches. This CDR3 is CASRSQGAPGTEAFF. The CDR3, as DNA: TGTGCCAGTAGATCTCAGGGGGCGCCGGGGACTGAAGCTTTCTTT.

The CDR3 sequence is CASSLRRGGTEAFF. The CDR3 bases are TGTGCCAGCAGCTTAAGACGGGGAGGGACTGAAGCTTTCTTT. The chain is built from TRBV7-8 and TRBJ1-1, with unresolved D. Trimming stripped 2 bases from V and 5 bases from J, with 12 bases between. The germline V gene has CDR1 SGHVS and CDR2 FQNEAQ. The CDR3 is 14 residues long.

This chain links TRBV4-1 with TRBJ2-7; 14 nucleotides agree with TRBD2. CDR1 and CDR2 from the germline V gene are MGHRA and YSYEKL. V was clipped by 4 bases and J by 0 bases; unmatched bases: 14. The CDR3 has 20 amino acids. The CDR3 is CASSPDAGTSGGHSSYEQYF. CDR3 coding DNA: TGCGCCAGCAGCCCTGACGCCGGGACTAGCGGGGGTCACAGCTCCTACGAGCAGTACTTC.

The chain recombines TRBV7-2 with TRBJ2-2, with a possible D match to TRBD1 (5 bases). The CDR3 is made up of 15 amino acids. Trimming removed 3 bases at V and 4 bases at J, with 12 bases between. The germline gives CDR1 SGHTA, CDR2 FQGNSA. The CDR3 loop is CASSFGRVGTGELFF. The CDR3 coding sequence is TGTGCCAGCAGCTTCGGCAGGGTGGGCACCGGGGAGCTGTTTTTT.

The chain recombines TRBV28 with TRBJ2-7; 14 bases are shared with TRBD2. V shed 6 bases, J shed 3 bases, and the junction held 4 bases outside the gene matches. This CDR3 has 15 residues. Germline V CDR1 and CDR2: MDHEN, SYDVKM. The CDR3 is CASRVGTSGGYEQYF. The CDR3 bases are TGTGCCAGCAGAGTGGGGACTAGCGGGGGCTACGAGCAGTACTTC.

The V and J genes are TRBV11-3 and TRBJ2-2; 7 nucleotides align to TRBD1. V lost 5 bases to trimming and J lost 0 bases; unmatched junction nucleotides: 3. The CDR3 consists of 15 residues. CDR1 SGHNT and CDR2 YENEEA come from the germline V gene. The CDR3 DNA follows: TGTGCCAGCAGCACGACAGGGACGAACACCGGGGAGCTGTTTTTT. Residues: CASSTTGTNTGELFF.

The V and J genes are TRBV7-2 and TRBJ1-6; 7 bases match TRBD1. The CDR3 spans 16 residues. Trimming took 1 base from V and 6 from J; bases not matched to a gene: 6. Germline values: CDR1 SGHTA, CDR2 FQGNSA. The CDR3 DNA follows: TGTGCCAGCAGCTTAGTGGGGACAGTAACTAATTCACCCCTCCACTTT. Its translation: CASSLVGTVTNSPLHF.

The chain is built from TRBV2 and TRBJ1-4; D remains unclear. In germline, CDR1 is SNHLY, CDR2 FYNNEI. The CDR3 is 15 residues long. Between the trimmed V and J ends, which lost 1 base and 8 bases, there was a span of 14 bases. The CDR3 DNA is TGTGCCAGCAGTGAAGTGGGAGCGGGGATAGAAAAACTGTTTTTT. It codes for CASSEVGAGIEKLFF.

This clone showed up just once. The chain joins TRBV30 to TRBJ2-3, with TRBD1 as a possible D gene (6 bases). Deletions cut 1 base from V and 1 base from J, with 9 bases between. Germline V CDR1 and CDR2: GTSNPN, SVGIG (reference sequence). The CDR3 consists of 14 residues. This chain's CDR3 is CAWSDNRGTDTQYF. In DNA form, the CDR3 reads TGTGCCTGGAGTGATAACAGGGGCACAGATACGCAGTATTTT.

CDR3 residues: CASSLYSSTGELFF. CDR3 nucleotides: TGTGCCAGCAGCTTATACAGTTCCACCGGGGAGCTGTTTTTT. This sequence joins TRBV11-1 and TRBJ2-2; no clear D gene. CDR1 SGHAT and CDR2 FQDESV come from the germline V gene (reference sequence). Deletions cut 2 bases from V and 4 bases from J, with 8 bases between. This CDR3 comprises 14 residues.

This clone showed up just a few times. The V gene is TRBV6-5, the J gene TRBJ2-2; 8 bases agree with TRBD2. This CDR3 is built from 16 residues. Germline-derived CDR1 and CDR2 are MNHEY and SVGAGI. V dropped 2 bases and J dropped 4; count of bases not matched to a gene: 6. CDR3 DNA sequence: TGTGCCAGCAGTTACCCTCCCCTAGCGGGCACCGGGGAGCTGTTTTTT. Encoded protein: CASSYPPLAGTGELFF.

The CDR3 sequence is CASPPSGGSSTDTQYF. The CDR3 nucleotides read TGTGCCAGCCCTCCCTCGGGGGGATCTAGCACAGATACGCAGTATTTT. This sequence joins TRBV28 and TRBJ2-3; 7 bases are shared with TRBD2. The junction had 11 bases not matched to a gene; V was cut back by 8 bases and J by 0 bases. CDR3 length equals 16 residues. Germline-derived CDR1 and CDR2 are MDHEN and SYDVKM.

This chain connects TRBV18 to TRBJ1-1, with TRBD1 as a possible D gene (5 bases). This CDR3 has 16 residues. Per the germline V gene, CDR1 is KGHSH and CDR2 is LQKENI. The germline V and J ends were trimmed by 5 bases and 0 bases, with 16 bases remaining between them. CDR3 in amino acids: CASSNQGGGVNTEAFF. In nucleotides, the CDR3 is TGTGCCAGCTCAAACCAAGGCGGGGGGGTGAACACTGAAGCTTTCTTT.

The rearrangement joins TRBV28 to TRBJ1-2, with 7 bases lining up with TRBD1. Germline-derived CDR1 and CDR2 are MDHEN and SYDVKM. The CDR3 extends over 15 amino acids. V shed 9 bases and J 1 base; nucleotides not matched to a gene: 11. As DNA, the CDR3 is TGTGCCAGTTATCCCGGGACAGAAAATAACTATGGCTACACCTTC. The encoded protein is CASYPGTENNYGYTF.